This T cell receptor beta chain is drawn from a study of T cell repertoires in cytomegalovirus infection. Study-level background: Selected CMV epitopes included recently identified HLA-C-restricted ones as well as well-studied HLA-B-restricted ones. Indications came from public TCR beta signatures; they pointed to CMV infection and to a matching HLA type.

Whole-study findings and limits: HLA-C-restricted TCR beta clonotypes specific for CMV led the ex vivo response. Accumulated public TCR beta family frequency recognized individuals carrying CMV together with the relevant HLA.

This clonotype showed up many times. Its antigen is not identified. The germline gives CDR1 SEHNR, CDR2 FQNEAQ (reference sequence). The CDR3 covers 17 residues. TCRdb redid the calling of the reads with MiXCR, one entry per CDR3 protein. Among about 69,000 distinct CDR3 sequences listed, around 28% were seen once. The chain carries TRBV7-9 and TRBJ2-3; TRBD2 agrees at 7 bases. The sample consisted of CD8+ T cells from cultured PBMCs, taken from culture after CMV antigen stimulation. This receptor was taken from a human donor in good health (CMV status not recorded). Some clones in this sample may be carry-over from other donors' samples. The DNA of the CDR3 is TGTGTTATAGTAGGGCTAGCGGAGCGATCCTTCACAGATACGCAGTATTTT. Residues: CVIVGLAERSFTDTQYF.